This T cell receptor (beta chain) was obtained from a study of cytomegalovirus exposure and HLA in healthy donors (dated by TCRdb to the late 2010s). About the investigation overall: According to an earlier analysis of a few hundred of the donors, 150 million to 200 million T cells yielded 120 million or so unique TCR beta sequences and approximately 280 Gb of sequence data. Of the 398 genotyped donors, 65% to 90% fell in the genetic ancestry cluster associated with self-reported Caucasian donors. In a later analysis, previously published TCR beta repertoires from fewer than 750 donors were re-analyzed and high-resolution HLA genotyping was added so that TCR occurrence patterns could be studied. In addition to the first cohort of hundreds of subjects, a separate validation cohort of approximately 120 different subjects was used. The study profiled the T cell repertoires of approximately 700 subjects by immunosequencing and related them to cytomegalovirus serostatus. Rather than drawing on any new phenotypic data, the later analysis identified candidate immune exposures from TCR beta sequences and the way those sequences occurred across donors. Across about 370 genotyped donors of the cohort, an average of about 240,000 unique TCR beta nucleotide sequences per donor were sequenced, and 15% to 20% of those sequences were non-productive. Every repertoire in the discovery cohort had been generated on one and the same sequencing platform. The number of donors typed differed by locus, with about 629-630 for A, B, C, DRB1 and DQB1, roughly 520 for DQA1, 600 to 610 for DPA1, and around 450 for DPB1. Donor age, sex, ethnicity and CMV serostatus were collected together with the repertoire data. HLA typing covered class I and class II loci at four-digit resolution. The aim of the study was to test whether cataloging public T cell receptors could identify signatures of past pathogen exposure. To predict cytomegalovirus infection status, the study brought together high-throughput TCR immunosequencing, statistical association of individual TCRs with disease status, and machine learning. Four or five DR-DQ haplotypes were treated as single units for association and clustering because of strong linkage in the cohort. A later genetic analysis took genome-wide SNP genotypes for about 55% of the roughly 670 donors and used that subset as a discovery cohort. Roughly 300 gigabases of sequencing data and tens of millions of unique TCR sequences made up an early release that covered under 750 HLA-typed donors. An earlier analysis of 587 of the donors used high-throughput TCR beta sequencing to judge whether each TCR beta V gene segment behaved as functional or pseudogenic. Broader findings and caveats from the paper: Specific HLA alleles were associated with over 15,000 TCR beta sequences at a false discovery rate of 0.05 in a later analysis. For the cohort, immune exposure information was limited to CMV serostatus. A few of the identified cytomegalovirus-associated TCR beta chains were confirmed in vitro to be specific for cytomegalovirus antigens. The classifier was reported to diagnose cytomegalovirus status with high specificity and sensitivity in both the original and validation cohorts. In a later analysis, several top co-occurrence clusters were reported to appear linked to parvovirus B19, influenza, CMV and Epstein-Barr virus. According to the authors, the approach could potentially be generalized to other disease states and immunological phenotypes. Some IMGT-functional V segments, including TRBV6-2 and TRBV6-3, could not be distinguished by the 87-base-pair reads and were therefore excluded. An earlier analysis of several hundred of the donors showed that most TCR beta V segments appeared in productive rearrangements either about 87% or about 30% of the time, which broadly matched IMGT annotations. Assigning TCR associations to individual alleles was difficult when HLA alleles, especially DR and DQ, strongly co-occurred. Correlated functional status among segregating V segments might reflect linkage disequilibrium, but an unknown experimental factor could not be ruled out. Only TCR beta chains were sequenced in this cohort, and the absence of alpha or paired-chain data limited detectable features. In a later genetic analysis, a missense DCLRE1C variant was associated with V-gene and J-gene trimming of TCR beta chains, and the association was replicated in an independent cohort. Presence/absence analyses assumed roughly uniform sequencing depth across donors, an assumption that may not hold. The study gave a list of 150 to 200 TCR beta chains associated with cytomegalovirus. Most TCR sequences were observed very rarely across donors, whereas some public TCRs were present in many individuals. Compared with equally common non-associated chains, HLA-associated TCR beta chains in a later analysis were more clonally expanded and had lower generation probabilities. According to a later analysis, TCR association rates differed among HLA loci, with DRB1 alleles showing the most associated TCRs and HLA-C alleles showing the fewest. The sequencing pipeline was judged likely to have produced a cluster of highly shared sequence variants as a technical artifact. A further reported finding was that TCR beta sequences accurately predicted the HLA-A and HLA-B alleles for most subjects in the first cohort. In a later analysis, most CMV-associated TCR beta chains were found to appear HLA-restricted, with HLA associations seemingly driven largely by CMV exposure. Roughly 15 rarely observed V segments, including chromosome 9 orphons, were excluded from the earlier analysis of almost 600 of the donors because counts were too low. According to a later genetic analysis, donors in an Asian-associated ancestry cluster had fewer N-insertions in productive TCRs than the approximately 630-donor mean. Because HLA typing was missing for some donors at each locus, association tests included only the typed subset.

Libraries were constructed by the immunoSEQ multiplex PCR assay. For the multiplex PCR, a mixture combining 60 forward primers for TCR Vbeta segments and 13 reverse primers for TCR Jbeta segments was used. Amplification of the CDR3 region of rearranged TCR beta genes was performed with a multiplex PCR assay on genomic DNA. Amplified TCR beta libraries were sequenced as 87-base-pair reads on the Illumina HiSeq System. The authors' analysis ran thus. Across the 600 to 700 repertoires, a later analysis counted 75 million to 90 million unique TCR beta chains, roughly 11 million of which were shared by at least two donors. To remove PCR and sequencing errors, raw reads were error-corrected and collapsed into unique sequences using a nearest-neighbor algorithm that merged closely related sequences. CDR3 sequences were aligned to IMGT reference sequences to assign V, D and J gene segments. For a sequence to be retained, a match of at least six nucleotides was required to both a V gene segment and a J gene segment. A rearrangement counted as productive if the CDR3 had no stop codons and remained in frame with V and J, and every other rearrangement counted as non-productive. CDR3 was defined by IMGT convention, running from the second conserved V-encoded cysteine to the conserved J-encoded phenylalanine. Sequences without an unambiguous match to a single V gene segment were excluded from the earlier analysis of approximately 560 of the donors. In an earlier analysis of 587 of the donors, a V segment was called functional when productive rearrangements were above 56.7%, and segregating when the standard deviation between donors exceeded 5%. A statistical classification framework was built for diagnosing cytomegalovirus status from the catalog of TCR beta chain sequences. In a later analysis, TCR nucleotide sequences were compared against IMGT/GENE-DB human TR gene sequences so that V and J genes could be assigned. A later analysis assigned CDR3 sequences and most-parsimonious VDJ recombination scenarios with the TCRdist pipeline. In a later analysis, each TCR beta chain was defined by its CDR3 amino acid sequence together with its V-gene family, and reads without a unique V-gene family were excluded. To address suspected cross-contamination and a sequencing artifact, a later analysis removed roughly 640 highly shared, low-generation-probability nucleotide sequences. In a later analysis, a clonal expansion index for each public chain was calculated from normalized within-repertoire ranks of inferred template counts. In a later analysis, generation probabilities were computed using a VDJ recombination model fitted to out-of-frame rearrangements, and the results were checked against IGoR. In a later analysis, hypergeometric tests were used to score TCR-TCR, TCR-HLA and TCR-CMV co-occurrence, with a repertoire-size bias correction applied to TCR pairs. In a later analysis, false discovery rates were estimated by permuting HLA or CMV assignments 20 times. In a later analysis, co-occurring TCRs were grouped with DBSCAN, and TCRdist sequence similarity was added when clustering was performed within HLA-allele-positive subsets. Co-occurrence clustering excluded repertoires with fewer than 30,000 or more than 120,000 public chains, plus five with anomalous nucleotide sharing. Imported from immuneACCESS, the table was reduced by TCRdb to in-frame sequences with V and J called. These copies leave out some clones; in studies compared against another copy, an unresolved V gene accounts for under half, and the cause of the remainder is not known. Clone size and V and J calls were adopted from that table, with D and trimming inferred from the DNA. Across this sample there are some 120,000 clones, with around 82% seen only once. The ten largest make up roughly 3.7% of the sample.

Of note for this clone: Its antigen is not yet known. There are no base qualities to consult, and no much larger clone falls within one base.

The cohort consisted of 666 healthy bone marrow donors. All cohort members were sampled while nominally healthy, although unrecorded immune exposures were likely present. The donor was CMV seropositive and was included in the group of about 290 seropositive cohort members. A peripheral blood sample was collected from each donor, and TCR beta sequencing was performed on peripheral blood mononuclear cells. The Qiagen DNeasy Blood Extraction Kit was used to extract genomic DNA from the blood cell samples. V was cut back by 1 base and J by 2 bases, leaving a gap of 9 bases between them. Taken from cysteine to phenylalanine, the CDR3 has 14 residues. The entry retains the CDR3 DNA only, 42 bases that are in frame from base 1. CDR1 and CDR2, looked up from the germline V gene, are MNHEY and SVGAGI.

The chain is made from TRBV6-5 and TRBJ2-7, and the D gene may be TRBD2, 5 bases matching. Input material: PBMCs. The sequence was collected from a woman between 35 and 50 years old in good health and CMV-seropositive. For the CDR3, the sequence is CASSYFREAYEQYF. The nucleotides read TGTGCCAGCAGTTACTTTCGGGAAGCCTACGAGCAGTACTTC.